This T cell receptor (beta chain) was captured in a study of CD8 T cells in ankylosing spondylitis. Findings and limits, study-wide: Disease-linked clones reportedly concentrated significantly in matched ankylosing spondylitis synovial fluid.

Germline CDR1 SGHTA, CDR2 FQGNSA. CDR3 length: 13 amino acids. Deletions cut 4 bases from V and 4 bases from J, with 8 bases between. TCRdb passed the 5' RACE reads through MiXCR, listing each CDR3 protein once. This sample carries around 320,000 distinct CDR3 sequences, roughly 20% of them seen once, and the ten largest clones take roughly 4%. There are a few counts of this clonotype. Its cognate antigen is unknown. V is TRBV7-2 and J is TRBJ1-3; D is ambiguous. This clonotype was sampled from a female donor with ankylosing spondylitis or in good health (not recorded which). Sequenced sample: blood, either unsorted or a sorted T cell fraction (not recorded which). CDR3 amino acids: CASSSNKGNTIYF. CDR3 DNA sequence: TGTGCCAGCAGCTCTAACAAGGGAAACACCATATATTTT.